This T cell receptor (beta chain) stems from a study of T cells in Graves' hyperthyroidism and ophthalmopathy. The study, taken as a whole, reports: Ophthalmopathy was model-predicted a median approximately six months pre-onset.

Hyperthyroidism of Graves' type that showed no ophthalmopathy progression within 18 months was stable. Uncontrolled infection, other autoimmune disease, pregnancy or lactation led to exclusion. Orbital computed tomography and thyroid ultrasound, together with serum TRAb and thyroxine and clinical symptoms, were used for diagnoses. To note about this clonotype: What it binds is not known.

Per the germline V gene, CDR1 is DFQATT and CDR2 is SNEGSKA (reference sequence). V was shortened by 0 bases and J by 3 bases, with 15 bases between the two germline ends. CDR3 length equals 15 residues. What was amplified from RNA transcripts were TCR beta CDR3 regions. In the first-round RT-PCR of the TCR CDR3, the HTBI primer set was used. TCRdb re-derived calls from the multiplex PCR reads in MiXCR, one entry per CDR3 protein. The sample comprises approximately 590,000 distinct CDR3 sequences, approximately 44% of which are singletons, and 8.2% rests with the top ten. The source of this sequence is a woman aged 18-30 years with Graves' hyperthyroidism. Sequencing used peripheral blood or thyroid tissue (not recorded which). The gene calls are TRBV20-1 and TRBJ2-7; no clear D. The CDR3 nucleotides read TGCAGTGCTAGAGAACCCCGCGGTCCTCTCTACGAGCAGTACTTC. It codes for CSAREPRGPLYEQYF.